The clone carrying this TCR beta chain was observed a single time. Its specificity is unknown. Through a sample-barcoded 5' primer and a J-beta primer mix, a second PCR was run for roughly 6 to 11 cycles. TCRdb reprocessed the 5' RACE reads via MiXCR and lists one record per CDR3 protein. The data hold 650,000 to 950,000 distinct CDR3 sequences, with around 42% observed a single time. These data originate in a study of blood T cells in healthy people across ages. About the study: With template switching, about one barcoded beta molecule was captured per two T cells. Study results and limitations: There was no known CMV status for donors, so expanded clonotype changes were possibly confounded. Significant beta diversity loss was already apparent by age approximately 40, declining roughly linearly.

The V end was cut by 5 bases, the J end by 0 bases, with 20 bases between. The CDR3 extends over 17 amino acids. Germline V gives CDR1 MNHEY, CDR2 SMNVEV (reference sequence). The source is a man between 60 and 75 years old in good health. Sequencing was carried out using blood. The chain employs TRBV27 and TRBJ2-7; D perhaps matches TRBD1 (5 bases). The CDR3 DNA reads as TGTGCCAGCAGTCCGCGACAGAATTGGGATTTCTCCTACGAGCAGTACTTC. This sequence encodes CASSPRQNWDFSYEQYF.